This T cell receptor beta chain was identified in a study of T cell responses to AZD1222 COVID-19 vaccine. Points from the study as a whole: Donors were chiefly white British, with a greater number of females, and clonal diversity was perhaps underestimated. No day 14 peak samples; only post-peak repertoires were characterized. Only six AZD1222 recipients tested seropositive at baseline. At 160-218 and 743-854, vaccine-associated CD4 TCRs were dominant, and they spanned spike.

The data were produced by immunoSEQ multiplex PCR, yet TCRdb's version contains in-frame clones alone and is incomplete. Here the sample spans fewer than 90,000 clones, approximately 91% being singletons. V shed 5 bases and J shed 8 bases, with 16 bases lying between them. CDR3 length: 14 amino acids. The germline gives CDR1 SNHLY, CDR2 FYNNEI. Points on this clone: Its antigen remains unidentified.

Sequenced here: peripheral blood, sampled on day 0 of AZD1222 vaccination. The chain couples TRBV2 to TRBJ2-1; tentative D call: TRBD2 (5 bases). This clonotype was obtained from an adult in good health. The CDR3 loop reads CASSKLGPRDEQFF. CDR3 in DNA: TGTGCCAGCAGTAAACTCGGACCGAGGGATGAGCAGTTCTTC.